Shown below are 27 T cell receptor beta chains from a single sample sequenced in a study of blood T cells in healthy people across ages. Sample-barcoded 5' priming and a J-beta primer mix drove a second PCR of about 6 to 11 cycles. TCRdb processed the 5' RACE reads anew with MiXCR; each CDR3 protein has one entry. This sample has about 1.8 million distinct CDR3 sequences; roughly 49% occur once, and the top ten carry around 2.1%. The sample comprised blood. The receptor source for this set is a woman aged 40 to 50 in good health.

The chain combines TRBV6-2 or TRBV6-3 with TRBJ2-1; TRBD1 matches 9 bases. J was trimmed by 15 bases and V by 9 bases; bases with no gene match: 6. This CDR3 contains 10 residues. Germline V lookup: CDR1 MNHEY, CDR2 SVGEGT. This chain's CDR3 is CASWTGESFF. In DNA form, the CDR3 reads TGTGCCAGTTGGACAGGGGAGTCGTTCTTC.

This clonotype was recorded many times. The chain is built from TRBV29-1 and TRBJ2-5; 9 bases fit TRBD1. Per germline, CDR1 SQVTM and CDR2 ANQGSEA. With V trimmed by 7 bases and J by 5 bases, 8 bases remained unmatched. This CDR3 contains 13 residues. CDR3 amino acids: CSGTGTGRETQYF. CDR3 nucleotides: TGCAGCGGCACCGGGACAGGGCGCGAGACCCAGTACTTC.

The chain is built from TRBV27 and TRBJ2-7; D possibly matches TRBD1 or TRBD2 (6 bases each). The CDR3 contains 13 residues. V was clipped by 1 base and J by 7 bases, with 11 bases between them. Per the germline V gene, CDR1 is MNHEY and CDR2 is SMNVEV (reference sequence). The CDR3 spells CASSLWGAEEQYF. The CDR3 region has the DNA TGTGCCAGCAGTTTATGGGGGGCGGAAGAGCAGTACTTC.

This clonotype showed up just a few times. The chain carries TRBV12-3 or TRBV12-4 and TRBJ1-2; D is unresolved. V was cut by 6 bases and J by 2 bases, with 19 bases left in between. The CDR3 contains 16 residues. This chain's CDR3 is CASRPGGRVTNYGYTF. The CDR3 DNA sequence: TGTGCCAGCAGACCCGGCGGGAGAGTAACCAACTATGGCTACACCTTC.

V and J are TRBV7-9 and TRBJ1-1; no firm D call. The V gene lost 4 bases and the J gene lost 7 bases, with 16 bases spanning the gap. This CDR3 has 14 residues. Germline V CDR1 and CDR2: SEHNR, FQNEAQ (reference sequence). CDR3 sequence: CASSSEEAAFEAFF. The CDR3 DNA sequence: TGTGCCAGCAGCTCCGAGGAGGCGGCGTTTGAAGCTTTCTTT.

The chain couples TRBV2 to TRBJ2-2; tentatively, D is TRBD1 (6 bases). V gave up 8 bases and J gave up 6 bases, with 16 bases separating them. The CDR3 has 14 amino acids. Germline CDR1 and CDR2: SNHLY and FYNNEI. The CDR3 DNA reads as TGTGCCAGCTCAGGAAGGGGGATGGCCGGGGAGCTGTTTTTT. Protein sequence: CASSGRGMAGELFF.

The chain carries TRBV7-9 and TRBJ2-1, with D maybe TRBD1 (5 bases). V was pared by 5 bases and J by 9 bases, with 17 bases between. Per the germline V gene, CDR1 is SEHNR and CDR2 is FQNEAQ (reference sequence). CDR3 length: 14 amino acids. CDR3 residues: CASSRGRTTVEQFF. The CDR3 DNA reads as TGTGCCAGCAGCCGCGGTAGGACAACTGTTGAGCAGTTCTTC.

This clonotype has a handful of counts. The V and J genes are TRBV14 and TRBJ2-5; 10 bases are shared with TRBD2. Germline V gene data show CDR1 as SGHDN and CDR2 as FVKESK. V lost 4 bases, J lost 3 bases, and 8 bases stayed unmatched. This CDR3 has 16 amino acids. Written as DNA, the CDR3 is TGTGCCAGCAGCCCCTTCGAAGGACTAGCGGAAGAGACCCAGTACTTC. Translating it yields CASSPFEGLAEETQYF.

This chain uses TRBV11-1 with TRBJ2-1, with D tentatively TRBD1 (5 bases). V was shortened by 6 bases and J by 5 bases, with 11 bases between the two germline ends. CDR1 and CDR2 from the germline V gene are SGHAT and FQDESV (reference sequence). This CDR3 has 13 amino acids. CDR3 residues: CASRPGSNNEQFF. CDR3 in DNA: TGTGCCAGCAGGCCAGGGTCAAACAATGAGCAGTTCTTC.

The chain carries TRBV27 and TRBJ2-1; 11 bases line up with TRBD2. The CDR3 loop spans 15 amino acids. Germline assignment: CDR1 MNHEY and CDR2 SMNVEV (reference sequence). J lost 7 bases, V lost 5 bases, and 7 bases had no gene match. The DNA of the CDR3 is TGTGCCAGCAGTCACCTAGCGGGGGGTGGGAATGAGCAGTTCTTC. Protein sequence: CASSHLAGGGNEQFF.

This clonotype was seen just once. J is TRBJ2-6 and V is TRBV7-2, with D perhaps TRBD1 or TRBD2 (6 bases each). CDR1 SGHTA and CDR2 FQGNSA come from the germline V gene. Trimming pared 5 bases from V and 2 bases from J, leaving 16 bases between. The CDR3 is 17 amino acids. Here the CDR3 DNA reads TGTGCCAGCAGCACCGGGGGCAGGGCCCCTGGGGCCAACGTCCTGACTTTC. Encoded protein: CASSTGGRAPGANVLTF.

This clonotype was picked up a small number of times. This sequence joins TRBV28 and TRBJ2-5; D not resolved. Near its end, the DNA agrees better with TRBJ2-7, so the J call may be wrong. From germline, CDR1 is MDHEN and CDR2 SYDVKM. The CDR3 is 13 amino acids. The CDR3 bases are TGTGCCAGCAGGCAGGCAGAGGTTTACGAGCAGTACTTC. Amino acids: CASRQAEVYEQYF.

In nucleotides, the CDR3 is TGTGCCAGCAGCCCGGGGTTCTCCGGGGGAGTCGTCGAGCAGTACTTC. It codes for CASSPGFSGGVVEQYF. V usage is TRBV4-2 and J usage is TRBJ2-7, with D perhaps TRBD2 (6 bases). CDR1 LGHNA and CDR2 YNFKEQ come from the germline V gene. This CDR3 region has 16 residues. V lost 4 bases and J 6 bases, leaving 22 bases between the germline ends.

This clonotype occurred a few times. The CDR3 reads CASSPRGRVHEQYF. As DNA, the CDR3 is TGTGCCAGCAGCCCCCGGGGGAGGGTCCACGAGCAGTACTTC. The V and J genes are TRBV9 and TRBJ2-4; 7 bases align to TRBD2. The last part of the DNA fits TRBJ2-7 better; the J call may be wrong. Germline CDR1 and CDR2: SGDLS and YYNGEE. The CDR3 spans 14 residues.

CDR3 DNA: TGTGCCAGCCGGGACTCAGGCACAGATACGCAGTATTTT. Its translation: CASRDSGTDTQYF. V usage is TRBV19 and J usage is TRBJ2-3; D is perhaps TRBD2 (6 bases). Trimming cost V 9 bases and J 1 base, with 11 bases left between them. This CDR3 contains 13 residues. Germline V gives CDR1 LNHDA, CDR2 SQIVND (reference sequence).

Concerning this clonotype itself: It may be a read error: a sequence one base away is much more abundant. This chain connects TRBV6-2 or TRBV6-3 to TRBJ2-3; 8 bases match TRBD1. The CDR3 runs to 16 residues. The V gene end was trimmed by 5 bases and the J gene end by 2 bases; junction bases not matched to a gene: 9. Germline CDR1 is MNHEY and CDR2 is SVGEGT. The CDR3 sequence is CASSRQGIGATDTQYF. The CDR3 DNA reads TGTGCCAGCAGTCGACAGGGGATCGGGGCCACAGATACGCAGTATTTT.

This chain connects TRBV5-6 to TRBJ2-4; D remains unclear. Matching the DNA end better, TRBJ2-7 makes the J call doubtful. Germline V gene lookup returns CDR1 SGHDT and CDR2 YYEEEE. The CDR3 length is 15 residues. CDR3 protein: CASSLVDRSSYEQYF. In DNA form, the CDR3 reads TGTGCCAGCAGCTTGGTGGACCGATCCTCCTACGAGCAGTACTTC.

This clonotype was observed a few times. The V gene is TRBV7-9, the J gene TRBJ1-4; D unclear. Between the trimmed V and J ends, which lost 1 base and 0 bases, there was a span of 6 bases. CDR3 length equals 15 residues. Germline V CDR1 and CDR2: SEHNR, FQNEAQ (reference sequence). The CDR3 nucleotides read TGTGCCAGCAGCTTAGGAGATCCAACTAATGAAAAACTGTTTTTT. This encodes CASSLGDPTNEKLFF. Full variable domain (remainder filled in from reference TRBV7-9 and TRBJ1-4): DTGVSQNPRHKITKRGQNVTFRCDPISEHNRLYWYRQTLGQGPEFLTYFQNEAQLEKSRLLSDRFSAERPKGSFSTLEIQRTEQGDSAMYLCASSLGDPTNEKLFFGSGTQLSVL.

The chain couples TRBV28 to TRBJ2-3; D may be TRBD1 or TRBD2 (6 bases each). The CDR3 runs to 14 residues. V was trimmed by 10 bases and J by 0 bases, leaving 14 bases between them. CDR1 is MDHEN, CDR2 SYDVKM, per germline. The chain's CDR3 is CAIGGEGSTDTQYF. The CDR3 bases are TGTGCCATCGGGGGCGAAGGTAGCACAGATACGCAGTATTTT.

This chain joins TRBV4-3 and TRBJ2-5; D possibly corresponds to TRBD2 (7 bases). This CDR3 contains 16 residues. V lost 0 bases and J lost 11, with 22 bases in between. Germline values: CDR1 LGHNA, CDR2 YSLEER. The CDR3 coding sequence is TGCGCCAGCAGCCAAGATGAGGGGGGGGAGGGGAATGAGCAGTACTTC. Translated: CASSQDEGGEGNEQYF.

CDR3 in amino acids: CSARDLEGTPYNEQFF. The CDR3 coding sequence is TGCAGTGCTAGAGACTTAGAGGGGACACCTTACAATGAGCAGTTCTTC. This chain joins TRBV20-1 and TRBJ2-1; D may be TRBD1 (6 bases). Deletions cut 0 bases from V and 4 bases from J, with 16 bases between. CDR3 length: 16 residues. Germline CDR1 reads DFQATT; CDR2 reads SNEGSKA (reference sequence).

The genes are TRBV21-1 and TRBJ2-1; the table's D call of TRBD1 was not tested on the DNA. TRBV21-1 is a listed pseudogene. The CDR3 is 18 residues long. Here the CDR3 reads CASSSPGTGSPPYNEQFF. CDR3 nucleotides: TGTGCCAGCAGCAGTCCCGGGACAGGGTCCCCCCCCTACAATGAGCAGTTCTTC.

This clonotype appeared a few times. This sequence joins TRBV7-2 and TRBJ2-3; D is unresolved. CDR1 is SGHTA and CDR2 is FQGNSA in the germline V gene. V shed 1 base and J shed 0 bases, with 8 bases lying between them. The CDR3 extends over 15 amino acids. CDR3 amino acids: CASSLETKSTDTQYF. DNA of the CDR3: TGTGCCAGCAGCTTAGAAACAAAGAGCACAGATACGCAGTATTTT.

This rearrangement joins TRBV20-1 to TRBJ2-7, with 9 bases matching TRBD1. TRBJ2-4 explains the end of the DNA better; the J call may be wrong. Germline CDR1 reads DFQATT; CDR2 reads SNEGSKA (reference sequence). The CDR3 is 14 residues long. CDR3 DNA: TGCAGTGCCAATACTCGACAGGGGGTAAACATTCAGTACTTC. As protein: CSANTRQGVNIQYF.

In the case of this clonotype: The germline gene is not matched at one end of the junction; a read error may be the cause. V usage is TRBV29-1 and J usage is TRBJ2-1; D remains unclear. The CDR3 loop spans 11 amino acids. Germline V lookup: CDR1 SQVTM, CDR2 ANQGSEA. The CDR3 DNA follows: TGCGGCGTTCTAACCTACAATGAGCAGTTCTTC. This encodes CGVLTYNEQFF.

This clonotype has just a few counts. This sequence joins TRBV6-1 and TRBJ2-7, with 8 bases aligning to TRBD1. The CDR3 spans 17 residues. The germline V gene encodes CDR1 MNHNS and CDR2 SASEGT. V lost 3 bases and J lost 4; bases outside the gene matches: 14. The CDR3 loop is CASSEGRAGGTGYEQYF. In DNA form, the CDR3 reads TGTGCCAGCAGTGAGGGACGGGCAGGGGGCACGGGATACGAGCAGTACTTC.

The gene calls are TRBV15 and TRBJ2-3; D might be TRBD1 (5 bases). The CDR3 totals 14 residues. V lost 0 bases and J lost 4, with 8 bases in between. Germline CDR1 reads LNHNV; CDR2 reads YYDKDF (reference sequence). The chain's CDR3 is CATSRDDSADTQYF. CDR3 in DNA: TGTGCCACCAGCAGAGACGACAGTGCAGATACGCAGTATTTT. Using reference TRBV15 and TRBJ2-3 for the parts outside the CDR3, the full variable domain is DAMVIQNPRYQVTQFGKPVTLSCSQTLNHNVMYWYQQKSSQAPKLLFHYYDKDFNNEADTPDNFQSRRPNTSFCFLDIRSPGLGDTAMYLCATSRDDSADTQYFGPGTRLTVL.